The 17 T cell receptor beta chains given below trace back to one sample, sequenced in a study of human versus mouse CDR3 diversity and MHC coevolution. Assay used: immunoSEQ multiplex PCR; TCRdb lists only in-frame clones, some missing. The sample records 80,000 or so clones, about 93% being singletons. The specimen was naive CD4+ T cells from blood. This sample's subset: CD45RO-negative CD62L-positive naive CD4 T cells. Receptor source: a person aged 30 to 69 in good health.

The gene calls are TRBV19 and TRBJ1-5, with D possibly TRBD1 on 5 matching bases. V was pared by 3 bases and J by 2 bases, with 14 bases between. Germline V CDR1 and CDR2: LNHDA, SQIVND (reference sequence). The CDR3 has 16 amino acids. CDR3 sequence reads: CASSILAGNGNQPQHF. DNA for the CDR3: TGTGCCAGTAGTATTCTCGCAGGGAACGGCAATCAGCCCCAGCATTTT.

The V gene is TRBV5-3, the J gene TRBJ1-1; D is perhaps TRBD1 (5 bases). TRBV5-3 is marked as an open reading frame, function uncertain. Trimming shortened V by 2 bases and J by 0 bases, and 8 bases separated the two germline ends. CDR3 length equals 14 residues. CDR3 coding DNA: TGTGCCAGAAGCTTTCGGGGGATGAACACTGAAGCTTTCTTT. Protein product: CARSFRGMNTEAFF.

The J gene is TRBJ2-7, the V gene TRBV7-2; no clear D gene. CDR3 length equals 11 residues. Germline V gene sequence: CDR1 SGHTA, CDR2 FQGNSA. The V gene lost 6 bases and the J gene lost 3 bases, with 6 bases spanning the gap. Here the CDR3 DNA reads TGTGCCAGCAGTCCTTACTACGAGCAGTACTTC. This gives the protein CASSPYYEQYF.

The gene calls are TRBV19 and TRBJ2-1, with TRBD2 identical over 10 bases. The CDR3 runs 15 residues. V trimming: 1 base; J trimming: 7 bases; junction bases outside the gene matches: 4. Germline lookup yields CDR1 LNHDA and CDR2 SQIVND (reference sequence). CDR3 nucleotides: TGTGCCAGTAGTATAGGTGGGACTAGCGCGAATGAGCAGTTCTTC. Its translation is CASSIGGTSANEQFF.

The chain employs TRBV6-6 and TRBJ2-1; 8 bases match TRBD1. Germline V gives CDR1 MNHNY, CDR2 SVGAGI (reference sequence). V shed 6 bases and J 8 bases; nucleotides not matched to a gene: 3. The CDR3 extends over 12 amino acids. CDR3 nucleotide sequence: TGTGCCAGCAGCCCCAGGGGGCATGAGCAGTTCTTC. It is translated as CASSPRGHEQFF.

V gene TRBV28 combines with J gene TRBJ1-4; 7 positions match TRBD1. The germline V gene has CDR1 MDHEN and CDR2 SYDVKM. J was trimmed by 8 bases and V by 3 bases; bases with no gene match: 6. This CDR3 has 14 residues. The DNA for the CDR3 is TGTGCCAGCAGTTTCTGGGCAGGGGGAGAAAAACTGTTTTTT. Its translation is CASSFWAGGEKLFF. The full variable domain, its missing parts supplied by reference TRBV28 and TRBJ1-4, is DVKVTQSSRYLVKRTGEKVFLECVQDMDHENMFWYRQDPGLGLRLIYFSYDVKMKEKGDIPEGYSVSREKKERFSLILESASTNQTSMYLCASSFWAGGEKLFFGSGTQLSVL.

The chain uses TRBV28 and TRBJ1-6; 9 bases line up with TRBD1. The CDR3 has 11 residues. Germline CDR1 is MDHEN and CDR2 is SYDVKM. V shed 3 bases and J 16 bases; nucleotides not matched to a gene: 1. The CDR3 region has the DNA TGTGCCAGCAGTTTGGGACAGGGACTCCACTTT. The encoded protein is CASSLGQGLHF.

The chain couples TRBV25-1 to TRBJ1-1; D is possibly TRBD1 (5 bases). Germline CDR1 and CDR2: MGHDK and SYGVNS. This CDR3 has 14 amino acids. The germline V and J ends were trimmed by 6 bases and 6 bases, with 17 bases remaining between them. The DNA of the CDR3 is TGTGCCAGCAGCCTTGGACAATCTAATGCTGAAGCTTTCTTT. It yields the protein CASSLGQSNAEAFF.

The genes are TRBV28 and TRBJ2-7, with D maybe TRBD1 (5 bases). This CDR3 region has 13 residues. Trimming left V 6 bases short and J 2 bases short, with 11 bases between. Germline V CDR1 and CDR2: MDHEN, SYDVKM. The CDR3 region is CASRGRGTYEQYF. CDR3 bases: TGTGCCAGCAGGGGTAGGGGAACCTACGAGCAGTACTTC.

The chain has TRBV10-3 and TRBJ2-5, with 9 bases identical to TRBD2. With 4 bases clipped from V and 4 bases from J, the junction kept 7 bases outside the gene matches. Germline CDR1 ENHRY, CDR2 SYGVKD. CDR3 length: 15 amino acids. CDR3 bases: TGTGCCATCAGTGGGGGGCTAGCGGGATCAGAGACCCAGTACTTC. It is translated as CAISGGLAGSETQYF.

The V call is TRBV12-5, the J call TRBJ2-3; TRBD2 matches 11 bases. The V segment lost 0 bases and the J segment 5 bases; nucleotides outside the gene matches: 7. This CDR3 contains 17 residues. Germline loops: CDR1 LGHNT, CDR2 FRNRAP. CDR3 in DNA: TGTGCTAGTGGTTTGGTACTAGCGGGGGCCGGGGGAGATACGCAGTATTTT. Amino acids: CASGLVLAGAGGDTQYF.

The genes are TRBV14 and TRBJ2-5, with 7 bases matching TRBD1. Germline V gene sequence: CDR1 SGHDN, CDR2 FVKESK. This CDR3 comprises 13 residues. J gave up 7 bases and V 0 bases, and 2 bases lay outside the gene matches. Here the CDR3 DNA reads TGTGCCAGCAGCCAAGATTGGACAGGGACCCAGTACTTC. Amino acids: CASSQDWTGTQYF.

V gene TRBV11-2 combines with J gene TRBJ2-3; possible D gene TRBD1, 5 bases. The V and J ends lost 3 bases and 6 bases respectively, with 16 bases between them. CDR1 and CDR2 from the germline V gene are SGHAT and FQNNGV. CDR3 length: 15 residues. The CDR3 here is CASSLMAGKGDTQYF. The CDR3 region has the DNA TGTGCCAGCAGCTTGATGGCAGGGAAGGGGGATACGCAGTATTTT.

The rearrangement uses TRBV6-5 and TRBJ1-3; D might be TRBD1 (6 bases). This CDR3 spans 16 amino acids. Per germline, CDR1 MNHEY and CDR2 SVGAGI. Trimming took 2 bases from V and 3 from J, leaving 14 bases between them. CDR3 residues: CASSYNREFIGNTIYF. CDR3 DNA: TGTGCCAGCAGTTACAACAGGGAGTTTATTGGAAACACCATATATTTT.

The chain combines TRBV23-1 with TRBJ1-1; D is perhaps TRBD1 (6 bases). TRBV23-1 is an ORF, and what it does is uncertain. CDR3 length: 14 amino acids. Trimming removed 0 bases at V and 1 base at J, with 6 bases between. CDR3: CASSQSGANTEAFF. DNA for the CDR3: TGCGCCAGCAGTCAATCGGGGGCGAACACTGAAGCTTTCTTT.

This chain joins TRBV29-1 and TRBJ1-4; TRBD1 matches 9 bases. This CDR3 is built from 12 residues. The V and J ends lost 7 bases and 7 bases, in that order; junction bases with no gene match: 4. Germline V lookup: CDR1 SQVTM, CDR2 ANQGSEA. CDR3 sequence: CSADRGGEKLFF. The CDR3 bases are TGCAGCGCGGACAGGGGAGGTGAAAAACTGTTTTTT.

This chain connects TRBV7-2 to TRBJ1-2; a possible D gene is TRBD1 (5 bases). Trimming cost V 1 base and J 8 bases, with 14 bases left between them. Germline CDR1 is SGHTA and CDR2 is FQGNSA. This CDR3 is built from 14 residues. CDR3 in amino acids: CASSLVLPWGGYTF. The CDR3, as DNA: TGTGCCAGCAGCTTAGTGCTTCCCTGGGGCGGCTACACCTTC.